This TCR beta chain was identified in a study of shared clonotypes between healthy human individuals. Study-level information: The plates for each donor numbered three CD4 naive, three CD4 memory, two CD8 naive and one CD8 memory. General study findings and limits: At large depth, rarefaction still showed sorted-subset sequencing to be incomplete. About 5% of naive CD4 clonotypes were shared across a few donors.

TCRdb keeps only in-frame clones here, not all; method: immunoSEQ multiplex PCR. This table holds about 1.5 million clones, around 98% found once. Investigators divided CD4+ cells into CD45RA+ naive and CD45RA-negative memory subsets. Concerning this clone: As yet, its antigen is unknown.

CDR3 length: 13 amino acids. CDR1 and CDR2 (germline): MDHEN, SYDVKM. The sequence came from a man aged 25-45 years in good health. The chain is built from TRBV28 and TRBJ2-5; D uncertain. Sequences were obtained from naive CD4+ T cells sorted from blood. Subset specified: CD45RA+ positively selected. The CDR3 sequence: CGAEGHAQETQYF. For the CDR3, the DNA is TGTGGGGCGGAAGGGCACGCACAAGAGACCCAGTACTTC. The whole variable domain, filled in from reference TRBV28 and TRBJ2-5, reads DVKVTQSSRYLVKRTGEKVFLECVQDMDHENMFWYRQDPGLGLRLIYFSYDVKMKEKGDIPEGYSVSREKKERFSLILESASTNQTSMYLCGAEGHAQETQYFGPGTRLLVL.